The next 2 T cell receptor beta chains were all read from a single sample in a study of cytomegalovirus exposure and HLA in healthy donors. Primers for the PCR totalled 60 Vbeta and 13 Jbeta. Repertoires were generated with immunoSEQ multiplex PCR, while TCRdb's copy carries only in-frame clones and drops some. The listing contains more than 50,000 clones. The sample consisted of PBMCs. The receptors stem from a young man in good health and CMV-seropositive.

V gene TRBV9 combines with J gene TRBJ1-4; TRBD1 is a possible D gene (6 bases). V dropped 6 bases and J dropped 5 bases, with 17 bases sitting between them. Per the germline V gene, CDR1 is SGDLS and CDR2 is YYNGEE. There are 15 residues in the CDR3. The CDR3 bases are TGTGCCAGCACCATAGGGGACGGGACAAATGAAAAACTGTTTTTT. Its protein is CASTIGDGTNEKLFF.

The chain couples TRBV27 to TRBJ1-1; D is ambiguous. V dropped 7 bases and J dropped 2 bases, with 17 bases sitting between them. Germline V gene data show CDR1 as MNHEY and CDR2 as SMNVEV (reference sequence). This CDR3 is built from 15 residues. The CDR3 sequence: CASTGSGGRNTEAFF. The CDR3 nucleotides read TGTGCCAGCACTGGGTCCGGTGGGCGCAACACTGAAGCTTTCTTT.